These T cell receptor beta chains were read from a single sample in a study of T cell responses to AZD1222 COVID-19 vaccine. The method was immunoSEQ multiplex PCR; TCRdb's version includes in-frame clones alone and lacks a portion of them. Counted here are 200,000 or so clones, approximately 94% occurring once; the ten biggest clones make up 1%. The source material was peripheral blood, sampled 28 days after the second AZD1222 dose. Receptors were obtained from an adult who received the AZD1222 COVID-19 vaccine. Each CDR3 is given with its conserved first and last residue. The D gene is left open where the match is weak. The size entry is marked missing in some rows and otherwise reads once, few, many or a size class.

v_call	d_call	j_call	clone_size	cdr3_aa	cdr3_nt
TRBV11-2	TRBD2	TRBJ2-3	-	CASSLDLSGGTDTQYF	TGTGCCAGCAGCTTAGATCTGAGCGGGGGCACAGATACGCAGTATTTT
TRBV30	-	TRBJ2-7	-	CAWGIEPMGEQYF	TGTGCCTGGGGAATTGAACCCATGGGCGAGCAGTACTTC
TRBV27	-	TRBJ1-5	-	CASALYSNQPQHF	TGTGCCAGCGCCTTATATAGCAATCAGCCCCAGCATTTT
TRBV19	-	TRBJ2-5	once	CASSIRETQYF	TGTGCCAGTAGTATAAGAGAGACCCAGTACTTC
TRBV4-3	-	TRBJ1-1	-	CASSQEWRENTEAFF	TGCGCCAGCAGCCAGGAATGGAGGGAGAACACTGAAGCTTTCTTT
TRBV21-1	-	TRBJ2-7	-	CASSKPGDSSYEQYF	TGTGCCAGCAGCAAACCCGGGGACAGTTCCTACGAGCAGTACTTC
TRBV15	-	TRBJ2-7	-	CATSRVLGYEQYF	TGTGCCACCAGCAGAGTCCTAGGTTACGAGCAGTACTTC
TRBV6-5	TRBD1	TRBJ1-6	-	CASGGGTANSPLHF	TGTGCCAGCGGGGGGGGGACAGCGAATTCACCCCTCCACTTT
TRBV3-1/TRBV3-2	TRBD2	TRBJ2-1	-	CASSQAAGTSKDEQFF	TGTGCCAGCAGCCAAGCCGCCGGGACTAGCAAGGATGAGCAGTTCTTC
TRBV4-3	-	TRBJ1-5	-	CASSFDGNSNQPQHF	TGCGCCAGCAGCTTCGACGGTAATAGCAATCAGCCCCAGCATTTT
TRBV29-1	-	TRBJ1-1	-	CSVDRNTEAFF	TGCAGCGTTGACAGGAACACTGAAGCTTTCTTT
TRBV7-3	TRBD1	TRBJ2-1	-	CASSPRDGQGKFF	TGTGCCAGCAGCCCTCGGGATGGACAGGGAAAGTTCTTC
TRBV27	-	TRBJ1-2	-	CASRPPGSSF	TGTGCCAGCAGGCCACCGGGATCGTCATTC
TRBV19	-	TRBJ1-3	-	CASSPPVTIYF	TGTGCCAGTAGCCCTCCGGTTACCATATATTTT
TRBV6-5	TRBD1	TRBJ1-1	once	CASRDPGTGNTEAFF	TGTGCCAGCAGGGACCCCGGGACAGGAAACACTGAAGCTTTCTTT
TRBV2	-	TRBJ1-1	-	CASSGWPEAFF	TGTGCCAGCAGTGGGTGGCCTGAAGCTTTCTTT
TRBV19	TRBD1	TRBJ1-6	-	CACSRDRVNSPLHF	TGTGCCTGCTCCCGGGACAGAGTTAATTCACCCCTCCACTTT
TRBV28	TRBD1	TRBJ1-3	-	CASSPKPGGAGNTIYF	TGTGCCAGCAGTCCGAAGCCAGGGGGCGCGGGAAACACCATATATTTT
TRBV6-6	-	TRBJ1-4	-	CASSSGSLNEKLFF	TGTGCCAGCAGTTCTGGCAGCCTTAATGAAAAACTGTTTTTT
TRBV24-1	TRBD1	TRBJ2-5	-	CATSDLRGTGAETQYF	TGTGCCACCAGTGATTTGCGTGGGACAGGGGCAGAGACCCAGTACTTC
TRBV5-5	-	TRBJ2-1	-	CASSSRRDEQFF	TGTGCCAGCAGCTCGCGAAGGGATGAGCAGTTCTTC
TRBV11-2	-	TRBJ1-3	-	CASSFDTSGNTIYF	TGTGCCAGCAGCTTCGACACCTCTGGAAACACCATATATTTT
TRBV28	-	TRBJ2-5	few	CATSAYGETQYF	TGTGCCACCTCCGCCTACGGGGAGACCCAGTACTTC
TRBV9	-	TRBJ1-2	-	CASSPSGRTIPRIGGYTF	TGTGCCAGCAGCCCCTCTGGCAGGACAATCCCCCGCATCGGAGGCTACACCTTC
TRBV15	-	TRBJ2-1	-	CATSRGYNEQFF	TGTGCCACCAGCAGGGGTTATAATGAGCAGTTCTTC
TRBV27	-	TRBJ1-1	-	CASSFLSTVMNTEAFF	TGTGCCAGCAGTTTTCTTTCGACAGTAATGAACACTGAAGCTTTCTTT
TRBV9	-	TRBJ1-2	-	CASSPLDSSPRGYTF	TGTGCCAGCAGCCCACTGGACAGCTCGCCGAGGGGCTACACCTTC